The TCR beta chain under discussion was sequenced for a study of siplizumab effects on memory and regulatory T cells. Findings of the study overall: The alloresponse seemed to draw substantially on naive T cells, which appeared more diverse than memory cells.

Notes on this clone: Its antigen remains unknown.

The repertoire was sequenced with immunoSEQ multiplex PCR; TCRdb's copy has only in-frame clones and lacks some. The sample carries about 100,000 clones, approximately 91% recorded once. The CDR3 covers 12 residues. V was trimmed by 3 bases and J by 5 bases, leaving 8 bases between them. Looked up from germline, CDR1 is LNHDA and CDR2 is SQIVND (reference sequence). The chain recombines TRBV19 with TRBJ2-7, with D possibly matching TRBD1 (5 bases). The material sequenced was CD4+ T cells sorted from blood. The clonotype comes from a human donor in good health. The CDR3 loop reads CASSIVGDEQYF. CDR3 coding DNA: TGTGCCAGTAGTATCGTAGGGGACGAGCAGTACTTC.